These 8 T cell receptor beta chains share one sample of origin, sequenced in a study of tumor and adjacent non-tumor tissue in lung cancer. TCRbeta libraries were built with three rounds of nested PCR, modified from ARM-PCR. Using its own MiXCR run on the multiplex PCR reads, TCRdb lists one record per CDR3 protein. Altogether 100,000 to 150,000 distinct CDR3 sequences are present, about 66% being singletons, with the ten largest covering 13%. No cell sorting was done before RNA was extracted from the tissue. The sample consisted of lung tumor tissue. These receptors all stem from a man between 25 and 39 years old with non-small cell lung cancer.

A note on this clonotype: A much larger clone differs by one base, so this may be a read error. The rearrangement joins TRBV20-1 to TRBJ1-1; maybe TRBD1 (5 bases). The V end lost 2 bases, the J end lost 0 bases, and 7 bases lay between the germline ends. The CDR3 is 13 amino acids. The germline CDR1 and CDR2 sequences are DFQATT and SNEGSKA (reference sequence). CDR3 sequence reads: CSARQGMNTEAFF. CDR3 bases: TGCAGTGCTAGACAGGGCATGAACACTGAAGCTTTCTTT.

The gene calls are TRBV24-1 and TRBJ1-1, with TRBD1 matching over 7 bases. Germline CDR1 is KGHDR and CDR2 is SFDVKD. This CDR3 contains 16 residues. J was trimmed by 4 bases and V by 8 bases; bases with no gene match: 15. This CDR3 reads CATTPPDRDGSTEAFF. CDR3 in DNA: TGTGCCACCACTCCCCCCGACAGGGATGGGAGCACTGAAGCTTTCTTT.

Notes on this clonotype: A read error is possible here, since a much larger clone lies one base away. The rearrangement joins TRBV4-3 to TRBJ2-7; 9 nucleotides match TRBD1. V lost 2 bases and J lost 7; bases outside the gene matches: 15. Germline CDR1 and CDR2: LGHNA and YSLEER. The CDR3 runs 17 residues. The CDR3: CASSQYSYGQGRYEQYF. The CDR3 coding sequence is TGCGCCAGCAGCCAATATTCCTACGGACAGGGGCGTTATGAGCAGTACTTC.

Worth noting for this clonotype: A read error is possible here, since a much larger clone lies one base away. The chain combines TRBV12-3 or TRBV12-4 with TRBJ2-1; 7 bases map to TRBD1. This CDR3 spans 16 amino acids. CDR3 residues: CASSPGTDRKRNDQFF. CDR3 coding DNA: TGTGCCAGCAGCCCTGGGACAGATCGTAAAAGGAATGATCAGTTCTTC.

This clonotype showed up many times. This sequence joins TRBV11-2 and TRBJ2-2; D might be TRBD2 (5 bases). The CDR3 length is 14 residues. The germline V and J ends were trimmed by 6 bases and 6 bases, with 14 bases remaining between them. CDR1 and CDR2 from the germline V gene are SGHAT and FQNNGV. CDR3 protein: CASSMVASAGELFF. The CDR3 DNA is TGTGCCAGCAGTATGGTAGCGAGCGCCGGGGAGCTGTTTTTT. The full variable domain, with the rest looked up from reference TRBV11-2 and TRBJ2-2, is EAGVAQSPRYKIIEKRQSVAFWCNPISGHATLYWYQQILGQGPKLLIQFQNNGVVDDSQLPKDRFSAERLKGVDSTLKIQPAKLEDSAVYLCASSMVASAGELFFGEGSRLTVL.

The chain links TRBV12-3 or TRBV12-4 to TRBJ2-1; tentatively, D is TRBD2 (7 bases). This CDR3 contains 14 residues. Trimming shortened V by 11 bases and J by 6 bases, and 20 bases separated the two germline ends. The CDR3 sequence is CARMRGGQSNEQFF. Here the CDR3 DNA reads TGTGCCCGCATGAGGGGGGGACAATCCAATGAGCAGTTCTTC.

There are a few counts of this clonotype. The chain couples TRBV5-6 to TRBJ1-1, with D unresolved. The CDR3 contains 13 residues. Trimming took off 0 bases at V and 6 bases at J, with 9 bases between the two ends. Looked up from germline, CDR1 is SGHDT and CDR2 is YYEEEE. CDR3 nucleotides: TGTGCCAGCAGCTTGGCGGGCCAATCTGAAGCTTTCTTT. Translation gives CASSLAGQSEAFF.

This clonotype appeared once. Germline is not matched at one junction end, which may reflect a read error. The CDR3 nucleotides read TGTGCCAGTAGTTACAGTGCATGGTCCGGGGAGCTGTTTTTT. This encodes CASSYSAWSGELFF. The chain is built from TRBV6-2 or TRBV6-3 and TRBJ2-2, with D uncertain. Germline V CDR1 and CDR2: MNHEY, SVGEGT. CDR3 size: 14 residues.